This T cell receptor beta chain was recorded in a study of T cell repertoires in cytomegalovirus infection. For the study at large: CMV infection plus the matching HLA type was flagged by public TCR beta signatures.

The CDR3 runs to 10 residues. CDR1 and CDR2 from the germline V gene are SNHLY and FYNNEI. V was cut by 3 bases and J by 12 bases, with 8 bases left in between. TCRdb passed the reads through MiXCR, listing each CDR3 protein once. The top ten clones hold around 15% of a sample with some 450,000 distinct CDR3 sequences, about a third of them seen once. About this clonotype itself: Its antigen remains unidentified.

Study-wide points: People with CMV and the relevant HLA were identified by cumulative public TCR beta family frequency. HLA-C-restricted TCR beta clonotypes specific for CMV led the ex vivo response.

The TCR was taken from a human donor in good health (CMV status not recorded). Some clones in this sample may be carry-over from other donors' samples. The chain couples TRBV2 to TRBJ1-1; D perhaps matches TRBD1 (5 bases). The sequenced material came from PBMCs. This CDR3 reads CASSEGGTFF. The CDR3 DNA reads TGTGCCAGCAGTGAGGGGGGAACTTTCTTT.